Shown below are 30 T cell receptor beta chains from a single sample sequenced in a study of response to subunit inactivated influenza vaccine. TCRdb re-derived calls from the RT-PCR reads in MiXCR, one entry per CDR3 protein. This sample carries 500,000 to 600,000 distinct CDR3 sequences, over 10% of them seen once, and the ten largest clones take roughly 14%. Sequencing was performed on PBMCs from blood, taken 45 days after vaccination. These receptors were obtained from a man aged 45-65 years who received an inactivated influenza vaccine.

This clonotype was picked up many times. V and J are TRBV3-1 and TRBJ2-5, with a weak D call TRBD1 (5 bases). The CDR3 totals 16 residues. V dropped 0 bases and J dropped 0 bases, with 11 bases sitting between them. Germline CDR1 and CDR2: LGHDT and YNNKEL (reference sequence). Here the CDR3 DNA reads TGTGCCAGCAGCCAAGAGGCCAGGGCTTACCAAGAGACCCAGTACTTC. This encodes CASSQEARAYQETQYF.

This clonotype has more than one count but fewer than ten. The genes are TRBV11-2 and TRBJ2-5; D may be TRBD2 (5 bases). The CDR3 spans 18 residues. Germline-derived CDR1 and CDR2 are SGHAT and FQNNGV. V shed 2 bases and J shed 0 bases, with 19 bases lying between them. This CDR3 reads CASSLYRRSAGHQETQYF. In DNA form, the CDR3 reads TGTGCCAGCAGCTTATATAGGCGTTCGGCGGGCCACCAAGAGACCCAGTACTTC.

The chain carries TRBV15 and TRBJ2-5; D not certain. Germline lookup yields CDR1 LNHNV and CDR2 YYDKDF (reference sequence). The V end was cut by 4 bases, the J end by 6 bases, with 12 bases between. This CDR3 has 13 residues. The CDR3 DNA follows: TGTGCCACCAGCAATGTGGCAGAAAAGACCCAGTACTTC. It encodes CATSNVAEKTQYF.

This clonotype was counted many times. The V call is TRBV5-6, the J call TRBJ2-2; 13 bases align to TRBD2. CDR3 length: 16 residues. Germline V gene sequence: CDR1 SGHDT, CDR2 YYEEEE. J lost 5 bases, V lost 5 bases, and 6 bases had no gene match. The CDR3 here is CASREGLAGLTGELFF. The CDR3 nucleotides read TGTGCCAGCAGAGAGGGACTAGCGGGGTTAACCGGGGAGCTGTTTTTT.

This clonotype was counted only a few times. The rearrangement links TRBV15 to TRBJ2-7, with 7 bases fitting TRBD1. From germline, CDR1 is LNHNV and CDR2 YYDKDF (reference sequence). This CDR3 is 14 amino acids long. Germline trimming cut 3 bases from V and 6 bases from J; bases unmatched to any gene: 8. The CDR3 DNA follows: TGTGCCACCAGCAGGAAGACAGGGATAGGCGAGCAGTACTTC. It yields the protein CATSRKTGIGEQYF.

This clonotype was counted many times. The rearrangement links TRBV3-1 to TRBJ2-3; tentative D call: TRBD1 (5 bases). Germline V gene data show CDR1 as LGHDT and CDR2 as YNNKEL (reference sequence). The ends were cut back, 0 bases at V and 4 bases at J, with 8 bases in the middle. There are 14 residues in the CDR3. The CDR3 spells CASSQEGRPDTQYF. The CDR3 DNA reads TGTGCCAGCAGCCAAGAGGGGCGTCCAGATACGCAGTATTTT.

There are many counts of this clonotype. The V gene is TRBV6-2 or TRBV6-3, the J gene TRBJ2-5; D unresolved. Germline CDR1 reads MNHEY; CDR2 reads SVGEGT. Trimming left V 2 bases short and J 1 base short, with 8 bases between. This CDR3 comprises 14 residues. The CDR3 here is CASSYRSSQETQYF. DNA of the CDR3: TGTGCCAGCAGTTACCGGAGCTCCCAAGAGACCCAGTACTTC.

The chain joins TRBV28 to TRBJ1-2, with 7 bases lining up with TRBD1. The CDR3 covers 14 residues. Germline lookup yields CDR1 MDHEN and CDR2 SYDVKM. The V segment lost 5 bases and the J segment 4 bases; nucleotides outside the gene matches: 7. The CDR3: CASSTGQRLYGYTF. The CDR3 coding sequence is TGTGCCAGCAGTACGGGACAGCGCCTCTATGGCTACACCTTC.

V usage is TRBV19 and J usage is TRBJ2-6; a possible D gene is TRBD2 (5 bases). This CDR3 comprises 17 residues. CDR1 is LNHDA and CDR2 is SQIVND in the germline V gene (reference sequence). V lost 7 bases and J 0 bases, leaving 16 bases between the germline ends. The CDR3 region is CASNEGSATSGANVLTF. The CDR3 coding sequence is TGTGCCAGTAATGAGGGCTCGGCAACCTCTGGGGCCAACGTCCTGACTTTC.

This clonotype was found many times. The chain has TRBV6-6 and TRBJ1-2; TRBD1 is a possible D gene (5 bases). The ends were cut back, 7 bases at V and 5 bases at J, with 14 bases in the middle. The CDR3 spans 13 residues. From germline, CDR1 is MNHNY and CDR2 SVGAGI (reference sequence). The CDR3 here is CASTPGGRYGYTF. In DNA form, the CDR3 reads TGTGCCAGCACCCCCGGGGGTCGGTATGGCTACACCTTC.

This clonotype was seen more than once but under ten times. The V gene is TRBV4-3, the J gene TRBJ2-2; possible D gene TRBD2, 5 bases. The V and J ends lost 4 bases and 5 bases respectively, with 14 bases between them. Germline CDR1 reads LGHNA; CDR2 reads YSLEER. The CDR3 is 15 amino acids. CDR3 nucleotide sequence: TGCGCCAGCAGCCCCCAGACTATTAAGACCGGGGAGCTGTTTTTT. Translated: CASSPQTIKTGELFF.

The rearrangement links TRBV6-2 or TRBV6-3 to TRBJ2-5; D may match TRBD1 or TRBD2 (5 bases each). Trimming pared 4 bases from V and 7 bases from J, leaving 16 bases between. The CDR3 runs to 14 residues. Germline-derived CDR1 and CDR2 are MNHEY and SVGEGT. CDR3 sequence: CASSSGALGVTQYF. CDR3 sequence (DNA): TGTGCCAGCAGTTCCGGGGCCCTGGGGGTGACCCAGTACTTC.

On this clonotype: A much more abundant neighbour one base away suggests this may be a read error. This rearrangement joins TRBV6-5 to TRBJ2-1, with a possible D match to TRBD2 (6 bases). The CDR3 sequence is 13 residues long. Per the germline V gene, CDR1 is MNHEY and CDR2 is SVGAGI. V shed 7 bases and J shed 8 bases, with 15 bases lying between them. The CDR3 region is CASNLSGADEQFF. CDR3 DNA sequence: TGTGCCAGCAATTTATCGGGAGCGGATGAGCAGTTCTTC.

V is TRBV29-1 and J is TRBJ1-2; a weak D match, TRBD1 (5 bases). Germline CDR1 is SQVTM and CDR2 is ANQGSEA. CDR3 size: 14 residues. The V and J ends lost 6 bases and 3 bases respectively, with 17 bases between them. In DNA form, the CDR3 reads TGCAGCGTGACTGACGGGGGATTCGACTATGGCTACACCTTC. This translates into CSVTDGGFDYGYTF. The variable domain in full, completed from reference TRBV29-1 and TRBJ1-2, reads SAVISQKPSRDICQRGTSLTIQCQVDSQVTMMFWYRQQPGQSLTLIATANQGSEATYESGFVIDKFPISRPNLTFSTLTVSNMSPEDSSIYLCSVTDGGFDYGYTFGSGTRLTVV.

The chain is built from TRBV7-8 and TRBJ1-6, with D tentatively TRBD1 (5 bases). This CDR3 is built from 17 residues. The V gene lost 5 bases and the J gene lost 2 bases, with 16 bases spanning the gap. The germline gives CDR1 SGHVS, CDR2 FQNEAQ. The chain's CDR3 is CASSQIGAATYNSPLHF. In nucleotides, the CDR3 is TGTGCCAGCAGCCAGATCGGGGCAGCGACCTATAATTCACCCCTCCACTTT.

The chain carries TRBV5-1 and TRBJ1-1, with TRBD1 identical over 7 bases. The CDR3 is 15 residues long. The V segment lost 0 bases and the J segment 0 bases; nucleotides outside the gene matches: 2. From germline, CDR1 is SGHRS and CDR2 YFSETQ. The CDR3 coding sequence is TGCGCCAGCAGCTTGGAAACAGGGGTGAACACTGAAGCTTTCTTT. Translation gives CASSLETGVNTEAFF.

The CDR3 loop is CASSLSRGGGTDTQYF. CDR3 DNA sequence: TGCGCCAGCAGCTTGAGCCGGGGGGGTGGCACAGATACGCAGTATTTT. The chain uses TRBV5-1 and TRBJ2-3, with 8 bases that match TRBD2. There are 16 residues in the CDR3. The V and J ends lost 1 base and 1 base, in that order; junction bases with no gene match: 5. CDR1 and CDR2 (germline): SGHRS, YFSETQ. Variable domain in full (rest from reference TRBV5-1 and TRBJ2-3): KAGVTQTPRYLIKTRGQQVTLSCSPISGHRSVSWYQQTPGQGLQFLFEYFSETQRNKGNFPGRFSGRQFSNSRSEMNVSTLELGDSALYLCASSLSRGGGTDTQYFGPGTRLTVL.

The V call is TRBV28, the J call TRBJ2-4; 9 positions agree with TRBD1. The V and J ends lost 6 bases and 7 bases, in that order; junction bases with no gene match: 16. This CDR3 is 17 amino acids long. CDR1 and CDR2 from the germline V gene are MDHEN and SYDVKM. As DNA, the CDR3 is TGTGCCAGCAGCTCCCACCCGGGGACAGGGCTGGGGAACATTCAGTACTTC. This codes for CASSSHPGTGLGNIQYF.

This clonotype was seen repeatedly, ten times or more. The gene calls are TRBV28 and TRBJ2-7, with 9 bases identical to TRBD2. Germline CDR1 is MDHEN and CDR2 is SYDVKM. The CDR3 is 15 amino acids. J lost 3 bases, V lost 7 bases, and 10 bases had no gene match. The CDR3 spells CASKVVAGEGYEQYF. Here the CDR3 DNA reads TGTGCCAGCAAGGTAGTAGCGGGAGAGGGCTACGAGCAGTACTTC. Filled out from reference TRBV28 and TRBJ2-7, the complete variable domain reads DVKVTQSSRYLVKRTGEKVFLECVQDMDHENMFWYRQDPGLGLRLIYFSYDVKMKEKGDIPEGYSVSREKKERFSLILESASTNQTSMYLCASKVVAGEGYEQYFGPGTRLTVT.

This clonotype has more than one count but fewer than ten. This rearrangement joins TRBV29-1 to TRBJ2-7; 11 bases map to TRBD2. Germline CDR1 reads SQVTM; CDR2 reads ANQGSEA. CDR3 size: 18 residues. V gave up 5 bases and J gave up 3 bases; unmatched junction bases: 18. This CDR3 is CSVLILAGVPFVGYEQYF. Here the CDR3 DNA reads TGCAGCGTTCTTATACTAGCGGGAGTTCCTTTCGTGGGCTACGAGCAGTACTTC.

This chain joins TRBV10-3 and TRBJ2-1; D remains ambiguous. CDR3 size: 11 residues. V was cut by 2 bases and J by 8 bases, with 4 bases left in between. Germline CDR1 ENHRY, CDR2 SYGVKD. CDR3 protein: CAISEHDEQFF. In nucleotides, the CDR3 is TGTGCCATCAGTGAGCATGATGAGCAGTTCTTC.

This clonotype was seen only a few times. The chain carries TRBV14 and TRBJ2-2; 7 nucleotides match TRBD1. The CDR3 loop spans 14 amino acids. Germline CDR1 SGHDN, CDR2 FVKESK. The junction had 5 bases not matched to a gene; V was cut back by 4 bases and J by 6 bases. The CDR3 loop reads CASSPDRVAGELFF. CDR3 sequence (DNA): TGTGCCAGCAGCCCCGACAGGGTGGCCGGGGAGCTGTTTTTT. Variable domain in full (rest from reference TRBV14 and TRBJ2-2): EAGVTQFPSHSVIEKGQTVTLRCDPISGHDNLYWYRRVMGKEIKFLLHFVKESKQDESGMPNNRFLAERTGGTYSTLKVQPAELEDSGVYFCASSPDRVAGELFFGEGSRLTVL.

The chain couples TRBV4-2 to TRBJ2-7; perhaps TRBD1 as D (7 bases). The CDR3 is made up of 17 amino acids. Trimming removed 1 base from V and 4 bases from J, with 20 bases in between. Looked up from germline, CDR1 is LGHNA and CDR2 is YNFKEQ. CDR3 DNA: TGTGCCAGCAGCCAAGGACAGGGCGCGGGAAATCGATACGAGCAGTACTTC. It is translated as CASSQGQGAGNRYEQYF.

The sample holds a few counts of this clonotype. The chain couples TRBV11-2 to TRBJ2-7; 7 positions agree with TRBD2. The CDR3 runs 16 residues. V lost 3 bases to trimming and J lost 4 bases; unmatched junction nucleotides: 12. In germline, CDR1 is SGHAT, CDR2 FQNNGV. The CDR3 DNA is TGTGCCAGCAGCTTTGTTGCGGCGGGAGTTGGGTACGAGCAGTACTTC. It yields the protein CASSFVAAGVGYEQYF.

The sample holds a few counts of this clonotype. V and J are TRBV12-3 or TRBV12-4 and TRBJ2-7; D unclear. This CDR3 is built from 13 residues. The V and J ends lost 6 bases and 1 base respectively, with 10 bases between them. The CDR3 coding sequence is TGTGCCAGCAGCCGTGGGAATTCCTACGAGCAGTACTTC. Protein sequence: CASSRGNSYEQYF.

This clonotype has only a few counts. The CDR3 sequence is CASSYSRVLGGRVDTQYF. CDR3 in DNA: TGTGCCAGCAGTTACTCGAGAGTTCTCGGGGGCCGGGTAGATACGCAGTATTTT. The chain recombines TRBV6-5 with TRBJ2-3; D is tentatively TRBD1 or TRBD2 (6 bases each). Trimming took off 0 bases at V and 5 bases at J, with 21 bases between the two ends. The CDR3 is 18 amino acids. CDR1 is MNHEY, CDR2 SVGAGI, per germline.

This CDR3 reads CSVEDQDSTDTQYF. CDR3 DNA sequence: TGCAGCGTTGAAGATCAGGACAGCACAGATACGCAGTATTTT. The rearrangement uses TRBV29-1 and TRBJ2-3; no clear D. The CDR3 totals 14 residues. V lost 0 bases to trimming and J lost 0 bases, with 7 bases between them. Germline V gene lookup returns CDR1 SQVTM and CDR2 ANQGSEA.

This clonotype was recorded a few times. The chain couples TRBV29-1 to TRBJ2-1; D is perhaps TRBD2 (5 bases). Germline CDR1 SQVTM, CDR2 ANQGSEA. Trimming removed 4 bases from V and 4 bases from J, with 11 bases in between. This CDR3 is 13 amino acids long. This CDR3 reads CSVGLNRYNEQFF. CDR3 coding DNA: TGCAGCGTTGGACTAAACAGATACAATGAGCAGTTCTTC.

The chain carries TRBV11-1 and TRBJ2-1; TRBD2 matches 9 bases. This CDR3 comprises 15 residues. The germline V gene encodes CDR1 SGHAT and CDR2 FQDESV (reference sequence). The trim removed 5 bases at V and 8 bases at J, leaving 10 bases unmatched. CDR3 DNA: TGTGCCAGCAGCCCCCAGCGGGGGGCCCTGGATGAGCAGTTCTTC. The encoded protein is CASSPQRGALDEQFF.

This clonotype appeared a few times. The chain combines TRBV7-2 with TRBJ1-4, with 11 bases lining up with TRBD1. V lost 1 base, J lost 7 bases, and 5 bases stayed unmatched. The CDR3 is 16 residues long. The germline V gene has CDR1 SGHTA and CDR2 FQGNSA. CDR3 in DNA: TGTGCCAGCAGCTTAGTACTCGGGACAGGGGGTGAAAAACTGTTTTTT. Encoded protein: CASSLVLGTGGEKLFF.